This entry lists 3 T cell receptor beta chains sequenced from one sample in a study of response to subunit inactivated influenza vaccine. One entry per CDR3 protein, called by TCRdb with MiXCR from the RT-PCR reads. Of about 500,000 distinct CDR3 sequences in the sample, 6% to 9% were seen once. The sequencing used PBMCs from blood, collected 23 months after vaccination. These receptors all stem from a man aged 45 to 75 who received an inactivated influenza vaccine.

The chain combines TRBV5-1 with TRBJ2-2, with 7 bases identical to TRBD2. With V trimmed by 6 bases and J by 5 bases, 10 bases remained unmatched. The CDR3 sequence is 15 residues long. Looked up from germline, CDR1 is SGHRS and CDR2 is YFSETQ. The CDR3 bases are TGCGCCAGCAACGACTTCGGGGGAGGGACCGGGGAGCTGTTTTTT. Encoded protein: CASNDFGGGTGELFF.

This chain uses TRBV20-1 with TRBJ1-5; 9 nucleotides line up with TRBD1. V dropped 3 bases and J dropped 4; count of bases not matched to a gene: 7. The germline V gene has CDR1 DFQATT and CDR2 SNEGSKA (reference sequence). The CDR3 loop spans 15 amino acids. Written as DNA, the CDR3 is TGCAGTGCTAGCCACGCCGGGACAGGGAATCAGCCCCAGCATTTT. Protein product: CSASHAGTGNQPQHF.

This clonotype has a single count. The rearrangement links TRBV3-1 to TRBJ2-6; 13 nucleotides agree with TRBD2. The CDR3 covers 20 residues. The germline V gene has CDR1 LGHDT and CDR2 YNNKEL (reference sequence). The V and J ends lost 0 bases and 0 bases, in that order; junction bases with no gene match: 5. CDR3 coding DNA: TGTGCCAGCAGCCAAGAGGCCAGACTAGCGGGAGGCTCTGGGGCCAACGTCCTGACTTTC. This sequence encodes CASSQEARLAGGSGANVLTF.